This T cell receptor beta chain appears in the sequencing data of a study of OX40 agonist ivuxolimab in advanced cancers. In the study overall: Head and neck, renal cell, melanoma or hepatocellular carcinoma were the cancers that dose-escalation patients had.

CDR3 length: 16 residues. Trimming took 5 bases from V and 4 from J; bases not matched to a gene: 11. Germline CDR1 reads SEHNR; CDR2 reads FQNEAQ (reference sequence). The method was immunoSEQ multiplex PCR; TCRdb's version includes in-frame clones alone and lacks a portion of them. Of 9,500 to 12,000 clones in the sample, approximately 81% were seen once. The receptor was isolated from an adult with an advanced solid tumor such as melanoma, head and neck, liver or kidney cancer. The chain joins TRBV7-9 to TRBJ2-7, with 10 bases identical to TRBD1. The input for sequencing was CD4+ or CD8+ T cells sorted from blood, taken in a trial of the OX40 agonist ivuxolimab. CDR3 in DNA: TGTGCCAGCAGCCCACCCTCGGGACAGGGGATGTACGAGCAGTACTTC. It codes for CASSPPSGQGMYEQYF.